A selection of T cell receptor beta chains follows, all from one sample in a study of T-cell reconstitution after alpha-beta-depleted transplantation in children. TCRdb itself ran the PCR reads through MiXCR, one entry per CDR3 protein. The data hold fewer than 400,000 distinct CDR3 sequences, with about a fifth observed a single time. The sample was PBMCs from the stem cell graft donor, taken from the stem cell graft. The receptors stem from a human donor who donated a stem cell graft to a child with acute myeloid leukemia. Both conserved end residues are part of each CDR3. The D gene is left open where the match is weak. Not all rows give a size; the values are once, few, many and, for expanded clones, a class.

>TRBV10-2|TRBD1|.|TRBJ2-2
CASSEPNRGTGELFF
TGCGCCAGCAGTGAGCCTAACAGGGGTACCGGGGAGCTGTTTTTT
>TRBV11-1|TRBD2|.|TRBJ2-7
CASSNYQGLAQYF
TGTGCCAGCAGCAATTACCAGGGACTAGCTCAGTACTTC
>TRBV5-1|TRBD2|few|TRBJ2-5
CASSSSGTSGHQETQYF
TGCGCCAGCAGCTCCTCCGGGACTAGCGGGCACCAAGAGACCCAGTACTTC
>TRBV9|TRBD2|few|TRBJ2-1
CASSVGVGLAGAGEQFF
TGTGCCAGCAGCGTTGGGGTGGGACTAGCGGGAGCGGGTGAGCAGTTCTTC
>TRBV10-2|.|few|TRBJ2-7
CASSEGGSSPYEQYF
TGCGCCAGCAGTGAAGGAGGGAGTAGCCCCTACGAGCAGTACTTC
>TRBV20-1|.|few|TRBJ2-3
CSARDLLNRDTDTQYF
TGCAGTGCTAGAGATTTGCTAAACAGAGACACAGATACGCAGTATTTT
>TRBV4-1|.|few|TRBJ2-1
CASSQRTLYEQFF
TGCGCCAGCAGCCAAAGGACTCTGTATGAGCAGTTCTTC
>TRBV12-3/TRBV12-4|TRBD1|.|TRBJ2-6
CASSSVGGGGANVLTF
TGTGCCAGCAGTTCCGTAGGGGGCGGTGGGGCCAACGTCCTGACTTTC
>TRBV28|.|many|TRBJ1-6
CASSHGDRNNSPLHF
TGTGCCAGCAGTCATGGGGACCGAAATAATTCACCCCTCCACTTT
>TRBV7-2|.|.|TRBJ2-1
CASSLEVAGVEQFF
TGTGCCAGCAGCTTAGAAGTGGCCGGGGTTGAGCAGTTCTTC
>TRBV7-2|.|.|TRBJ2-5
CASSLVRAGTETQYF
TGTGCCAGCAGCTTAGTTCGTGCGGGGACGGAGACCCAGTACTTC